A selection of T cell receptor beta chains follows, all from one sample in a study of OX40 agonist ivuxolimab in advanced cancers. Libraries were prepared by immunoSEQ multiplex PCR; TCRdb keeps only in-frame clonotypes and omits some of them. Here the sample spans tens of thousands of clones, 85% to 90% being singletons. The sequenced sample was CD4+ or CD8+ T cells sorted from blood, obtained in a trial of the OX40 agonist ivuxolimab. The receptors stem from an adult with an advanced solid tumor such as melanoma, head and neck, liver or kidney cancer. Each CDR3 is given with its conserved first and last residue. Each record gives: V gene, J gene, D gene, clone size, CDR3 DNA, CDR3 protein. A D gene is named only where the DNA matches it firmly. Some rows have no size entry. The others give once, few or many, or a class for an expanded clone.

TRBV7-2	TRBJ2-5	-	-	TGTGCCAGCAGCTTAGGCTCCGGCGGCCAGTACGAGACCCAGTACTTC	CASSLGSGGQYETQYF
TRBV5-4	TRBJ1-6	-	-	TGTGCCAGCAGCTTACAGGGTATCGGTAATTCACCCCTCCACTTT	CASSLQGIGNSPLHF
TRBV15	TRBJ2-3	-	-	TGTGCCACCAGCACCCCCCCTGGGAACAGCCGGTCCACAGATACGCAGTATTTT	CATSTPPGNSRSTDTQYF
TRBV2	TRBJ2-1	-	-	TGTGCCAGCAGCCTAGCGAACAATGAGCAGTTCTTC	CASSLANNEQFF
TRBV19	TRBJ1-3	TRBD1	-	TGTGCCAGTAACCGTCAGGGGGGCGCTTCTGGAAACACCATATATTTT	CASNRQGGASGNTIYF
TRBV20-1	TRBJ2-7	-	-	TGCTCACTCGGGACTCGGGCCGAGCAGTACTTC	CSLGTRAEQYF
TRBV7-9	TRBJ1-1	-	-	TGTGCCAGCAGCCCCCTGGGGCGGAACACTGAAGCTTTCTTT	CASSPLGRNTEAFF
TRBV29-1	TRBJ1-1	TRBD1	-	TGCAGCGCCGGTACAGGGGCGGGGACTGAAGCTTTCTTT	CSAGTGAGTEAFF
TRBV29-1	TRBJ2-7	-	-	TGCAGCGTCCGGGACCTGGGATTAGAGCAGTACTTC	CSVRDLGLEQYF
TRBV29-1	TRBJ1-4	-	once	TGCAGCGTCAAGACAGCAACTAATGAAAAACTGTTTTTT	CSVKTATNEKLFF
TRBV18	TRBJ2-7	-	-	TGTGCCAGCTCACCACAAGAGGGGAACTCCTACGAGCAGTACTTC	CASSPQEGNSYEQYF
TRBV5-8	TRBJ2-1	-	-	TGTGCCAGCAGCTTGAGCAGCGGGTCGTACAATGAGCAGTTCTTC	CASSLSSGSYNEQFF
TRBV27	TRBJ2-3	TRBD1	-	TGTGCCAGCAGTTTCCGTCGGACAGGGTGGAGCACAGATACGCAGTATTTT	CASSFRRTGWSTDTQYF
TRBV7-6	TRBJ1-6	-	-	TGTGCCAGCAGCTTATCACGGAATTCACCCCTCCACTTT	CASSLSRNSPLHF
TRBV18	TRBJ1-2	TRBD1	-	TGTGCCAGCTCTCGAGACGTCGGACAGGGAATCTATGGCTACACCTTC	CASSRDVGQGIYGYTF
TRBV5-1	TRBJ1-1	-	-	TGCGCCAGCAGCTTGGAGGGACAGAACACTGAAGCTTTCTTT	CASSLEGQNTEAFF
TRBV11-3	TRBJ2-1	TRBD1	-	TGTGCCAGCAGCCCGGGACAGGACAATGAGCAGTTCTTC	CASSPGQDNEQFF
TRBV10-3	TRBJ1-3	-	-	TGTGCCATCAGTGAGGGCAACTCTGGAAACACCATATATTTT	CAISEGNSGNTIYF
TRBV7-8	TRBJ1-3	-	-	TGTGCCAGCAGCTTAGGAGGGAGCTCTGGAAACACCATATATTTT	CASSLGGSSGNTIYF
TRBV9	TRBJ2-3	TRBD2	medium-sized	TGTGCCAGCAGCCCCGTACTAGCGGGGGGACCTTTCAGTCCAGATACGCAGTATTTT	CASSPVLAGGPFSPDTQYF
TRBV10-3	TRBJ2-3	-	-	TGTGCCACAGGACAGAACACAGATACGCAGTATTTT	CATGQNTDTQYF
TRBV28	TRBJ1-2	-	-	TGTGCCAGCGGAGGGGCCCTAGCTAACTATGGCTACACCTTC	CASGGALANYGYTF
TRBV7-2	TRBJ2-1	-	-	TGTGCCAGCAGCCCCCCATGGGGGCGGAATGAGCAGTTCTTC	CASSPPWGRNEQFF
TRBV11-3	TRBJ2-3	-	-	TGTGCCAGCAGCCTGGGGTCAGGGGACACAGATACGCAGTATTTT	CASSLGSGDTDTQYF
TRBV11-1	TRBJ2-5	-	-	TGTGCCAGCAGCTTAGAGGGACGGAACCAAGAGACCCAGTACTTC	CASSLEGRNQETQYF
TRBV18	TRBJ1-1	-	once	TGTGCCAGCTCACCACCCACGGCCCGCACTGAAGCTTTCTTT	CASSPPTARTEAFF
TRBV18	TRBJ2-5	-	-	TGTGCCAGCTCAGCTTTACCGGGACAAGAGACCCAGTACTTC	CASSALPGQETQYF
TRBV4-1	TRBJ2-2	TRBD2	-	TGCGCCAGCAGCCAATTTAGCGGGGGGATACCGAACACCGGGGAGCTGTTTTTT	CASSQFSGGIPNTGELFF
TRBV4-2	TRBJ1-1	TRBD1	-	TGTGCCAGCAGCCCAGGGGGGTTCACTGAAGCTTTCTTT	CASSPGGFTEAFF
TRBV6-6	TRBJ2-1	TRBD2	-	TGTGCCAGCAGTTACAGGCTAGCGGGGGGTGGGCAGTTCTTC	CASSYRLAGGGQFF
TRBV6-1	TRBJ2-1	TRBD1	-	TGTGCCAGCAATGACAGGGGGCTAGGGTCCTACAATGAGCAGTTCTTC	CASNDRGLGSYNEQFF
TRBV6-5	TRBJ2-1	TRBD2	-	TGTGCCAGCAGTTTCACGACTAGCGGGGGGGCCTATGAGCAGTTCTTC	CASSFTTSGGAYEQFF
TRBV14	TRBJ1-1	-	-	TGTGCCAGCAGCCTAACGGGGGCGGGGGTGAACACTGAAGCTTTCTTT	CASSLTGAGVNTEAFF
TRBV7-2	TRBJ2-1	TRBD1	-	TGTGCCAGCAGCCCCGACAGGGCCTCCTACAATGAGCAGTTCTTC	CASSPDRASYNEQFF
TRBV7-2	TRBJ2-5	TRBD2	-	TGTGCCAGCAGCTTACAGCGGGGGGGCCAGAAGACCCAGTACTTC	CASSLQRGGQKTQYF
TRBV19	TRBJ2-7	-	-	TGTGCCAGTAGTATGGGGCGTTCACGATACGAGCAGTACTTC	CASSMGRSRYEQYF
TRBV10-1	TRBJ2-7	-	-	TGCGCCAGCAGTGAGTCTCTGGGGGGCCACGAGCAGTACTTC	CASSESLGGHEQYF
TRBV7-9	TRBJ1-2	TRBD1	-	TGTGCCAGCAGCTTAGCCCGGACAGGGGGCGTAGACTATGGCTACACCTTC	CASSLARTGGVDYGYTF
TRBV5-4	TRBJ2-7	TRBD2	-	TGTGCCGGCAGCTTGGGGTCCGTGGGAGCGGGAGGGCCTGGGCAGTACTTC	CAGSLGSVGAGGPGQYF
TRBV6-6	TRBJ1-2	-	-	TGTGCCAGCAGTTATTGGACGGGGGGGGATGGCTACACCTTC	CASSYWTGGDGYTF
TRBV19	TRBJ2-7	-	-	TGTGCCAGTAGTTCCCAGGGGAGCTCCTACGAGCAGTACTTC	CASSSQGSSYEQYF
TRBV5-4	TRBJ2-6	-	-	TGTGCCAGCAGCTTGGAGGTAGGGTTCGTCCCTGGGGCCAACGTCCTGACTTTC	CASSLEVGFVPGANVLTF
TRBV7-2	TRBJ1-1	TRBD1	-	TGTGCCAGCAGCTTAGCGGGGGGGACAGTGGGTGAAGCTTTCTTT	CASSLAGGTVGEAFF
TRBV7-2	TRBJ1-4	-	-	TGTGCCAGCAGCTTGGGAGGGTTTCGGGAAAAACTGTTTTTT	CASSLGGFREKLFF
TRBV7-7	TRBJ2-5	-	-	TGTGCCAGCGGCGCCCCAACAGCAGAGGCCCAGTACTTC	CASGAPTAEAQYF
TRBV5-4	TRBJ2-2	TRBD2	-	TGTGCCAGCAGCCCGCTGGCGGGGGGGACCGGGGAGCTGTTTTTT	CASSPLAGGTGELFF